Detailed here is one T cell receptor beta chain. Its target is unknown. The junction differs from germline at one of its ends, possibly a read error. This entry is derived from a study of blood T cells in healthy people across ages. This CDR3 has 13 amino acids. In germline, CDR1 is DFQATT, CDR2 SNEGSKA (reference sequence). No fewer than 7 million PBMCs went into each sample. Findings and caveats of the study: From one million sequenced T cells, diversity estimates were lower bounds.

The authors ran a second PCR of 7 to 11 cycles using a sample-barcoded 5' primer and a J-beta primer mix. TCRdb re-analysed the 5' RACE reads in MiXCR, keeping a single row per CDR3 protein. The table records 380,000 or so distinct CDR3 sequences, 50% to 60% of them present only once. This TCR was recovered from a man between 60 and 70 years old in good health. The V and J genes are TRBV20-1 and TRBJ2-5; 8 bases align to TRBD2. Material: blood. DNA for the CDR3: TGCGGTGCGCCCCCGGGGGGGGAAGAGACCCAGTACTTC. Protein sequence: CGAPPGGEETQYF.